This TCR beta chain appears in the sequencing data of a study of T cells in Graves' hyperthyroidism and ophthalmopathy. Study-wide background: Blood was drawn when the patient was first diagnosed and still untreated.

The CDR3 regions of TCR beta were amplified from RNA transcripts. Using the HTBI primer set, a first-round RT-PCR was run on the TCR CDR3. One entry per CDR3 protein, called by TCRdb with MiXCR from the multiplex PCR reads. The table shows around 700,000 distinct CDR3 sequences, with about 19% occurring only once. Newly diagnosed patients aged 18 to 65 had hyperthyroidism of under 2 months' duration. Diagnoses rested on clinical symptoms, serum thyroxine and TRAb, thyroid ultrasound and orbital computed tomography. Preceding any ophthalmopathy symptoms, the blood sample dates from first hyperthyroidism diagnosis. Trimming at V came to 1 base and at J to 8 bases, leaving 9 bases not matched to a gene. The germline gives CDR1 LGHDT, CDR2 YNNKEL (reference sequence). The CDR3 totals 16 residues.

The rearrangement joins TRBV3-1 to TRBJ2-3; TRBD2 aligns across 10 bases. The receptor's source is a woman aged 45-65 years with Graves' hyperthyroidism that later progressed to Graves' ophthalmopathy. Input material: blood. The CDR3 DNA is TGTGCCAGCAGCCAAGGACTAGCGGGCACCCTGGGTACGCAGTATTTT. Translated, it gives CASSQGLAGTLGTQYF.